This TCR beta chain was found in a study of radiotherapy plus CTLA-4 blockade in lung cancer. The study, taken as a whole, reports: There was expansion of tumor-derived TCR clones in blood after radiotherapy plus ipilimumab.

Measured with immunoSEQ multiplex PCR; TCRdb has only the in-frame clones, and not every one. The sample lists approximately 83,000 clones, over 70% occurring once. With respect to this clone: The antigen is unknown.

Source: peripheral blood, taken from a patient treated with radiotherapy plus ipilimumab. The receptor was derived from a human donor with non-small cell lung cancer who had a partial response to radiotherapy plus ipilimumab. Some clones in this sample may be carry-over from other donors' samples.

The CDR3 DNA sequence: TGCGCCAGCTGGGGGGGACAGGGGGCGGCCAATGAGCAGTTCTTC. It codes for CASWGGQGAANEQFF. The chain combines TRBV5-1 with TRBJ2-1; 12 bases map to TRBD1. This CDR3 spans 15 amino acids. CDR1 and CDR2 (germline): SGHRS, YFSETQ. J gave up 6 bases and V 7 bases, and 8 bases lay outside the gene matches.